The T cell receptor beta chain under discussion was sequenced for a study of cytomegalovirus exposure and HLA in healthy donors. Study-wide points: Productive status was seen about 87% or about 30% of the time for most TCR beta V segments in an earlier analysis.

PCR involved 60 Vbeta and 13 Jbeta primers. TCRdb's copy holds only in-frame clones and misses some; the assay was immunoSEQ multiplex PCR. The repertoire includes 160,000 or so clones, roughly 79% of them detected once, and less than 1.2% sits in the top ten. The ends lost 4 bases at V and 6 bases at J; junction bases unmatched: 7. This CDR3 region has 14 residues. Germline CDR1 reads SNHLY; CDR2 reads FYNNEI. In the case of this clone: What it binds is not known.

The receptor comes from a woman in her 40s in good health and CMV-seronegative. The chain joins TRBV2 to TRBJ1-2; TRBD1 agrees at 8 bases. Sequenced sample: PBMCs. The CDR3 sequence: CASSAGQVVNGYTF. The CDR3 DNA is TGTGCCAGCAGTGCGGGACAGGTCGTAAATGGCTACACCTTC.